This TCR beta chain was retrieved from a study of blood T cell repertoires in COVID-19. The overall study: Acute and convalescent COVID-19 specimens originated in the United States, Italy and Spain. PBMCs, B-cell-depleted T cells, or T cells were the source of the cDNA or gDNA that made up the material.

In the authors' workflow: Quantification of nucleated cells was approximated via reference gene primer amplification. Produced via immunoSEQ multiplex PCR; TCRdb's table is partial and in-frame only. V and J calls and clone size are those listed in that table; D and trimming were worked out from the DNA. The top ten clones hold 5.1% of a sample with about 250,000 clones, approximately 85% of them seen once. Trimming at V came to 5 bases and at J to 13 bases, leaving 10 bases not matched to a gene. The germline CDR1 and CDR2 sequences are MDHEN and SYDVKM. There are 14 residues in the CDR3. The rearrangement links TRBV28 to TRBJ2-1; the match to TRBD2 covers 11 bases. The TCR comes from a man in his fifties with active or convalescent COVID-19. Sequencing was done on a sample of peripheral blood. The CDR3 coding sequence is TGTGCCAGCAGTGCTGCTTCTAGCGGGAGGAATCAGTTCTTC. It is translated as CASSAASSGRNQFF.